These T cell receptor beta chains were read from a single sample in a study of CD8+ T cells in alopecia areata. Profiling relied on immunoSEQ multiplex PCR, and the TCRdb table lists in-frame clones only, not all of them. This sample has approximately 120,000 clones, with roughly 50% found just once. Sequenced input: NKG2D-low CD8+ T cells sorted from blood. The receptors come from a human donor with alopecia areata. Both conserved end residues are part of each CDR3. Fields, in order: D gene, CDR3 length, clone size, J gene, V gene, CDR3 protein, CDR3 DNA. A D gene is named only where the DNA matches it firmly. Size is stated for part of the rows, as once, few or many counts, or as a class when the clone is expanded.

D: .
length: 15
size: .
J: TRBJ2-7
V: TRBV30
CDR3: CAWSVLTGSSYEQYF
DNA: TGTGCCTGGAGTGTACTGACGGGCAGCTCCTACGAGCAGTACTTC

D: TRBD1
length: 15
size: .
J: TRBJ2-7
V: TRBV29-1
CDR3: CSVEIYRDRTYEQYF
DNA: TGCAGCGTTGAAATTTATCGGGACAGGACCTACGAGCAGTACTTC

D: TRBD1
length: 16
size: .
J: TRBJ1-2
V: TRBV27
CDR3: CASSLRGTDNNYGYTF
DNA: TGTGCCAGCAGTTTACGGGGGACAGATAATAACTATGGCTACACCTTC

D: .
length: 15
size: .
J: TRBJ1-2
V: TRBV29-1
CDR3: CSVEVAVDGNYGYTF
DNA: TGCAGCGTTGAAGTGGCGGTAGACGGGAACTATGGCTACACCTTC

D: .
length: 14
size: .
J: TRBJ2-3
V: TRBV30
CDR3: CAWSVGVSTDTQYF
DNA: TGTGCCTGGAGTGTAGGAGTGAGCACAGATACGCAGTATTTT

D: .
length: 13
size: .
J: TRBJ1-3
V: TRBV29-1
CDR3: CSAAGDSGNTIYF
DNA: TGCAGCGCAGCAGGGGACTCTGGAAACACCATATATTTT

D: .
length: 10
size: few
J: TRBJ1-1
V: TRBV29-1
CDR3: CSGDNTEAFF
DNA: TGCAGCGGTGATAACACTGAAGCTTTCTTT

D: TRBD1
length: 13
size: .
J: TRBJ2-5
V: TRBV28
CDR3: CASRPTGGETQYF
DNA: TGTGCCAGCAGACCTACAGGGGGGGAGACCCAGTACTTC

D: .
length: 15
size: few
J: TRBJ2-4
V: TRBV19
CDR3: CASSIVLWAKNIQYF
DNA: TGTGCCAGTAGTATAGTCCTGTGGGCCAAAAACATTCAGTACTTC

D: TRBD2
length: 15
size: .
J: TRBJ2-1
V: TRBV10-2
CDR3: CASSTGTSGRYEQFF
DNA: TGCGCCAGCAGTACCGGGACTAGCGGGAGATATGAGCAGTTCTTC

D: .
length: 14
size: .
J: TRBJ2-3
V: TRBV29-1
CDR3: CSVEDQVGSDTQYF
DNA: TGCAGCGTTGAAGATCAGGTTGGGTCAGATACGCAGTATTTT

D: .
length: 14
size: .
J: TRBJ2-1
V: TRBV2
CDR3: CASGPGGSYNEQFF
DNA: TGTGCCAGCGGTCCAGGTGGCTCCTACAATGAGCAGTTCTTC

D: .
length: 12
size: .
J: TRBJ2-7
V: TRBV29-1
CDR3: CSAWDGAYEQYF
DNA: TGCAGCGCCTGGGACGGAGCCTACGAGCAGTACTTC

D: .
length: 11
size: .
J: TRBJ2-4
V: TRBV30
CDR3: CAWSPPGIQYF
DNA: TGTGCCTGGAGCCCACCCGGAATTCAGTACTTC

D: TRBD1
length: 11
size: .
J: TRBJ2-1
V: TRBV5-6
CDR3: CASNGDRAQFF
DNA: TGTGCCAGCAACGGGGACAGGGCGCAGTTCTTC

D: TRBD1
length: 15
size: .
J: TRBJ1-6
V: TRBV5-4
CDR3: CASSATGGRNSPLHF
DNA: TGTGCCAGCAGCGCAACAGGGGGCCGGAATTCACCCCTCCACTTT

D: TRBD1
length: 14
size: .
J: TRBJ1-2
V: TRBV7-9
CDR3: CASSWDSSNYGYTF
DNA: TGTGCCAGCAGCTGGGACAGTTCTAACTATGGCTACACCTTC

D: .
length: 16
size: .
J: TRBJ1-1
V: TRBV4-1
CDR3: CASSQGPGVVNTEAFF
DNA: TGCGCCAGCAGCCAAGGGCCGGGGGTGGTGAACACTGAAGCTTTCTTT

D: TRBD1
length: 16
size: .
J: TRBJ2-5
V: TRBV14
CDR3: CASSLGRDRVQETQYF
DNA: TGTGCCAGCAGCTTGGGCCGGGACAGGGTTCAAGAGACCCAGTACTTC

D: .
length: 13
size: .
J: TRBJ2-4
V: TRBV7-9
CDR3: CASSPDAKNIQYF
DNA: TGTGCCAGCAGCCCGGACGCCAAAAACATTCAGTACTTC

D: TRBD1
length: 15
size: .
J: TRBJ2-7
V: TRBV29-1
CDR3: CSVEGGQVTSYEQYF
DNA: TGCAGCGTTGAAGGGGGACAGGTCACATCCTACGAGCAGTACTTC

D: .
length: 14
size: .
J: TRBJ1-6
V: TRBV5-4
CDR3: CASRSLQGNSPLHF
DNA: TGTGCCAGCAGATCTCTCCAGGGAAATTCACCCCTCCACTTT

D: TRBD1
length: 15
size: .
J: TRBJ2-1
V: TRBV9
CDR3: CASSSAGTGRNEQFF
DNA: TGTGCCAGCAGCTCCGCCGGGACAGGGAGGAATGAGCAGTTCTTC

D: .
length: 14
size: .
J: TRBJ1-2
V: TRBV30
CDR3: CAWSASRGEYGYTF
DNA: TGTGCCTGGAGTGCTTCTCGGGGGGAGTATGGCTACACCTTC

D: TRBD2
length: 12
size: few
J: TRBJ2-2
V: TRBV29-1
CDR3: CSVVLAGRELFF
DNA: TGCAGCGTTGTCCTAGCGGGAAGGGAGCTGTTTTTT

D: .
length: 11
size: .
J: TRBJ2-1
V: TRBV28
CDR3: CASSFSNEQFF
DNA: TGTGCCAGCAGTTTCTCTAATGAGCAGTTCTTC

D: .
length: 14
size: .
J: TRBJ2-5
V: TRBV14
CDR3: CASSQEGSQETQYF
DNA: TGTGCCAGCAGCCAAGAGGGCAGCCAAGAGACCCAGTACTTC

D: .
length: 14
size: .
J: TRBJ2-2
V: TRBV30
CDR3: CAWKQGPNTGELFF
DNA: TGTGCCTGGAAACAGGGCCCGAACACCGGGGAGCTGTTTTTT

D: .
length: 13
size: .
J: TRBJ1-4
V: TRBV6-5
CDR3: CASSGVANEKLFF
DNA: TGTGCCAGCTCCGGCGTGGCGAATGAAAAACTGTTTTTT

D: TRBD2
length: 15
size: .
J: TRBJ2-3
V: TRBV13
CDR3: CASSLGTSGSDTQYF
DNA: TGTGCCAGCAGCTTAGGGACTAGCGGGAGCGATACGCAGTATTTT

D: .
length: 10
size: .
J: TRBJ2-3
V: TRBV20-1
CDR3: CSARWDTQYF
DNA: TGCAGTGCTAGATGGGATACGCAGTATTTT

D: TRBD1
length: 14
size: .
J: TRBJ1-5
V: TRBV27
CDR3: CASSSQGVGQPQHF
DNA: TGTGCCAGCAGTTCGCAGGGGGTGGGTCAGCCCCAGCATTTT

D: .
length: 15
size: few
J: TRBJ2-2
V: TRBV28
CDR3: CASSLAGLNTGELFF
DNA: TGTGCCAGCAGTTTAGCGGGCTTGAACACCGGGGAGCTGTTTTTT

D: .
length: 13
size: few
J: TRBJ2-5
V: TRBV29-1
CDR3: CSVTGTLQETQYF
DNA: TGCAGCGTTACCGGGACCTTACAAGAGACCCAGTACTTC

D: .
length: 15
size: few
J: TRBJ2-4
V: TRBV28
CDR3: CASSDPDRNINIQYF
DNA: TGTGCCAGCAGCGACCCAGACAGGAACATAAACATTCAGTACTTC

D: TRBD1
length: 15
size: .
J: TRBJ2-3
V: TRBV27
CDR3: CASSAWDSSTDTQYF
DNA: TGTGCCAGCAGTGCTTGGGACAGTAGCACAGATACGCAGTATTTT

D: .
length: 14
size: .
J: TRBJ1-2
V: TRBV9
CDR3: CASSVGGGTYGYTF
DNA: TGTGCCAGCAGCGTAGGGGGAGGGACCTATGGCTACACCTTC

D: .
length: 13
size: once
J: TRBJ1-1
V: TRBV30
CDR3: CASREEPNTEAFF
DNA: TGTGCCTCCCGGGAGGAGCCCAACACTGAAGCTTTCTTT

D: .
length: 13
size: few
J: TRBJ2-7
V: TRBV30
CDR3: CAWSVANSNEQYF
DNA: TGTGCCTGGAGTGTAGCAAACAGTAACGAGCAGTACTTC

D: .
length: 12
size: few
J: TRBJ2-5
V: TRBV13
CDR3: CASSLEGETQYF
DNA: TGTGCCAGCAGCTTAGAGGGGGAGACCCAGTACTTC

D: .
length: 13
size: .
J: TRBJ1-6
V: TRBV29-1
CDR3: CSALEGDNSPLHF
DNA: TGCAGCGCCCTTGAGGGAGATAATTCACCCCTCCACTTT

D: .
length: 15
size: .
J: TRBJ2-7
V: TRBV6-5
CDR3: CASSYSHEEFYEQYF
DNA: TGTGCCAGCAGTTACTCGCACGAGGAGTTCTACGAGCAGTACTTC

D: .
length: 12
size: .
J: TRBJ2-7
V: TRBV29-1
CDR3: CSVDSGNYEQYF
DNA: TGCAGCGTTGATAGTGGTAACTACGAGCAGTACTTC

D: .
length: 11
size: .
J: TRBJ1-2
V: TRBV30
CDR3: CAWKWGIGYTF
DNA: TGTGCCTGGAAGTGGGGAATCGGCTACACCTTC

D: .
length: 9
size: .
J: TRBJ2-7
V: TRBV2
CDR3: CASIGEQYF
DNA: TGTGCCAGCATAGGGGAGCAGTACTTC

D: .
length: 11
size: .
J: TRBJ1-2
V: TRBV29-1
CDR3: CSGSEGDRYTF
DNA: TGCAGCGGGTCTGAGGGGGACCGCTACACCTTC

D: .
length: 14
size: .
J: TRBJ2-6
V: TRBV28
CDR3: CASSSDSGANVLTF
DNA: TGTGCCAGCAGTTCAGACTCTGGGGCCAACGTCCTGACTTTC

D: .
length: 13
size: .
J: TRBJ2-7
V: TRBV2
CDR3: CASSPGGTDEQYF
DNA: TGTGCCAGCAGTCCCGGCGGGACGGACGAGCAGTACTTC

D: TRBD2
length: 16
size: .
J: TRBJ2-1
V: TRBV29-1
CDR3: CSVEGPTSVSYNEQFF
DNA: TGCAGCGTTGAAGGGCCGACTAGCGTGTCCTACAATGAGCAGTTCTTC

D: .
length: 9
size: .
J: TRBJ1-1
V: TRBV29-1
CDR3: CSADTEAFF
DNA: TGCAGCGCCGACACTGAAGCTTTCTTT

D: TRBD1
length: 15
size: few
J: TRBJ2-7
V: TRBV29-1
CDR3: CSVEDGDRGTYEQYF
DNA: TGCAGCGTTGAGGATGGGGACAGGGGAACCTACGAGCAGTACTTC

D: TRBD2
length: 12
size: .
J: TRBJ2-7
V: TRBV29-1
CDR3: CSVAGTSGEQYF
DNA: TGCAGCGTCGCCGGGACTAGCGGCGAGCAGTACTTC

D: TRBD1
length: 13
size: .
J: TRBJ2-7
V: TRBV29-1
CDR3: CSVPTGLSYEQYF
DNA: TGCAGCGTTCCGACAGGGCTCTCCTACGAGCAGTACTTC

D: TRBD1
length: 13
size: few
J: TRBJ2-7
V: TRBV29-1
CDR3: CSVGQGEAYEQYF
DNA: TGCAGCGTGGGACAGGGGGAGGCCTACGAGCAGTACTTC

D: TRBD2
length: 14
size: .
J: TRBJ2-5
V: TRBV29-1
CDR3: CSVVRGLAEETQYF
DNA: TGCAGCGTTGTTAGGGGACTAGCGGAAGAGACCCAGTACTTC

D: .
length: 11
size: few
J: TRBJ1-2
V: TRBV29-1
CDR3: CSAMTADGYTF
DNA: TGCAGCGCCATGACGGCGGATGGCTACACCTTC

D: .
length: 9
size: .
J: TRBJ2-1
V: TRBV29-1
CDR3: CSVDYEQFF
DNA: TGCAGCGTTGATTATGAGCAGTTCTTC